These T cell receptor beta chains were read from a single sample in a study of immune characterization of retroperitoneal liposarcoma. MiXCR was run by TCRdb on the PCR reads, yielding one entry per CDR3 protein. The table records roughly 10,000 distinct CDR3 sequences, around 26% of them present only once. Sequencing input: tumor tissue. These receptors originate from a male donor with retroperitoneal liposarcoma. CDR3s include the opening cysteine and the closing phenylalanine or tryptophan. D genes are given only for firm matches. Clone size is not always given. Where it is, it says once, few, many or a class for expanded clones.

TGTGCCAGCAGCTCTTTAGCGGGGGTATACAATGAGCAGTTCTTC	CASSSLAGVYNEQFF	TRBJ2-1	medium-sized	TRBD2	TRBV7-9
TGTGCTAGTGGTTTGATGGCACTTGAGAACACTGAAGCTTTCTTT	CASGLMALENTEAFF	TRBJ1-1	.	.	TRBV12-5
TGTGCCAGCAGTGCCCTACAGGGTTTGAGAGAGACCCAGTTCTTC	CASSALQGLRETQFF	TRBJ2-1	many	.	TRBV6-1
TGTGCCAGCAGTAGGACAGGGCCCTACGAGCAGTTCTTC	CASSRTGPYEQFF	TRBJ2-1	.	TRBD1	TRBV6-1
TGTGCTAGCAGCTTAGCTACAGGGGAGCGGGAGACCCAGTTCTTC	CASSLATGERETQFF	TRBJ2-1	.	.	TRBV7-6
TGTGCCACCAGCAGAGATCCAGCGGGGGTAAACGAGCAGTACTTC	CATSRDPAGVNEQYF	TRBJ2-7	.	TRBD2	TRBV15
TGTGCCAGCAGCTTAGGGAAACCGGGACAGAAGCAGAACACTGAAGCTTTCTTT	CASSLGKPGQKQNTEAFF	TRBJ1-1	.	TRBD1	TRBV7-4
TGTGCCAGCAGCCGTAACACCGGGGAGCTGTTTTTT	CASSRNTGELFF	TRBJ2-2	.	.	TRBV6-1
TGTGCCAGCACCGATTGGTGGGGGGACAATGAGCAGTTCTTC	CASTDWWGDNEQFF	TRBJ2-1	.	.	TRBV6-1
TGTGCCAGCCGGGCGGGACTAGTCCTCTACAATGAGCAGTTCTTC	CASRAGLVLYNEQFF	TRBJ2-1	medium-sized	TRBD2	TRBV6-1
TGTGCCACCAGCTTCCAAGGCACGTCCTACGAGCAGTACTTC	CATSFQGTSYEQYF	TRBJ2-7	once	.	TRBV15
TGTGCCAGCAGTTTCCGGCTAGCGGGAGGGAGCTCCTACAATGAGCAGTACTTC	CASSFRLAGGSSYNEQYF	TRBJ2-7	few	TRBD2	TRBV12-3/TRBV12-4
TGTGCCAGCAGCCTTCGGACTAGCCAGGGCAATGAGCAGTACTTC	CASSLRTSQGNEQYF	TRBJ2-5	many	TRBD2	TRBV7-2
TGTGCCAGCAGCTTGGGCTCGGGGTTCTACGAGCAGTTCTTC	CASSLGSGFYEQFF	TRBJ2-1	few	.	TRBV11-2
TGTGCCAGCAGCTCCAGGTGGACAGGGGGCTCTGGGGCCAACGTCCTGACTTTC	CASSSRWTGGSGANVLTF	TRBJ2-6	few	TRBD1	TRBV7-9
TGCGCCAGCAGCTTCGGGGCGCGGCTAGTGTGGCACAATGAGCAGTTCTTC	CASSFGARLVWHNEQFF	TRBJ2-1	few	.	TRBV5-1
TGTGCCAGCAGTTTAGAGGGGACCGGGGAGCTGTTTTTT	CASSLEGTGELFF	TRBJ2-2	few	.	TRBV12-3/TRBV12-4
TGTGCCAGCAGCAACTACGACGAGCAGTTCTTC	CASSNYDEQFF	TRBJ2-1	medium-sized	.	TRBV7-2
TGTGCCAGCAGCCAAACTAGCGGGGGGCGGTACGAGCAGTACTTC	CASSQTSGGRYEQYF	TRBJ2-7	few	TRBD2	TRBV6-1
TGTGCCAGCAGTCCGAACCGGGACAGCTATGGCTACACCTTC	CASSPNRDSYGYTF	TRBJ1-2	.	TRBD1	TRBV7-2
TGTGCCACCCAAAGAGGACAGTCTAACTATGGCTACACCTTC	CATQRGQSNYGYTF	TRBJ1-2	.	.	TRBV6-1
TGTGCCACGACCGCCGGCCCTGTGAATTCACCCCTCCACTTT	CATTAGPVNSPLHF	TRBJ1-6	many	.	TRBV7-2
TGTGCCAGCATGGTCTCCAGGGGTGGTCTCAATGAGCAGTACTTC	CASMVSRGGLNEQYF	TRBJ2-7	medium-sized	.	TRBV27
TGTGCCAGCAGTGACCTAGCTGATAGTGAGTTCTTC	CASSDLADSEFF	TRBJ2-1	.	.	TRBV6-1
TGTGCCAGCAGTTACACCTCGACAGGACTAGGAGAGCAGTTCTTC	CASSYTSTGLGEQFF	TRBJ2-1	.	.	TRBV6-6
TGTGCCAGCAGTTACCGGACTAGCGGGAGACAAGAGACCCAGTTCTTC	CASSYRTSGRQETQFF	TRBJ2-1	.	TRBD2	TRBV6-6
TGTGCCAGCAGTTACTCGGGGGACAGGGCCTACGAGCAGTACTTC	CASSYSGDRAYEQYF	TRBJ2-7	many	TRBD1	TRBV6-6
TGTGCCAGCAGTGAATTGGTGAGCGAGCAGTTCTTC	CASSELVSEQFF	TRBJ2-1	medium-sized	.	TRBV6-1
TGTGCCAGCAGTGAGTCGGTGGGCGGGGACCAAGAGACCCAGTACTTC	CASSESVGGDQETQYF	TRBJ2-5	.	.	TRBV6-1
TGTGCCTGGACTAGCGGGAGATTAGGGTTCTTC	CAWTSGRLGFF	TRBJ2-1	many	TRBD2	TRBV6-1
TGTGCCAGCAATGGACTGGGAGCCAGCCCAGATACGCAGTATTTT	CASNGLGASPDTQYF	TRBJ2-3	.	.	TRBV6-1
TGTGCCACCCGGGGACAGGGGTCCCATGAGCAGTTCTTC	CATRGQGSHEQFF	TRBJ2-1	.	TRBD1	TRBV28
TGTGCCAGCAGCTTAGCGGTCTCCACTAACTATGGCTACACCTTC	CASSLAVSTNYGYTF	TRBJ1-2	once	.	TRBV11-1
TGTGCCAGCAAAGGACGGCAAGAGACCCAGTACTTC	CASKGRQETQYF	TRBJ2-5	.	.	TRBV6-2/TRBV6-3
TGCGCCAGCAGCCAAGAGACAGCCGTTCAAGAGACCCAGTACTTC	CASSQETAVQETQYF	TRBJ2-5	few	.	TRBV4-1
TGTGCCAGCAGTTCGGCCGGCGGGGGGCATCAAGAGACCCAGTACTTC	CASSSAGGGHQETQYF	TRBJ2-5	few	TRBD2	TRBV7-2
TGTGCCAGCAGCCCACGGGGCGGACAGGGCAACTCCTACGAGCAGTACTTC	CASSPRGGQGNSYEQYF	TRBJ2-7	medium-sized	TRBD1	TRBV7-2
TGTGCCAGCAGTTACAGGGGGCGCGGATATGGCTACACCTTC	CASSYRGRGYGYTF	TRBJ1-2	.	TRBD1	TRBV27
TGTGCCAGCAGCGAACCGGGCCGCGGGGCCGGGGAGCTGTTTTTT	CASSEPGRGAGELFF	TRBJ2-2	.	.	TRBV11-3
TGTGCCAGCAGCTTAGAGGTACGGGGATACGAGCAGTTCTTC	CASSLEVRGYEQFF	TRBJ2-1	.	.	TRBV7-6
TGTGCCAGCAGCCTCCGGGACAGGGGGCACAATGAGCAGTACTTC	CASSLRDRGHNEQYF	TRBJ2-7	many	TRBD1	TRBV7-2
TGTGCCAGCAAAGAGGACAGGGCCTACAATGAGCAGTTCTTC	CASKEDRAYNEQFF	TRBJ2-1	.	TRBD1	TRBV6-4
TGTGCCAGCAGCCCCTACTTTCAGGGGTGGCAGCCCCAGCATTTT	CASSPYFQGWQPQHF	TRBJ1-5	.	.	TRBV6-1
TGTGCCAGCAGTGAATGGGTCTACGAGCAGTTCTTC	CASSEWVYEQFF	TRBJ2-1	medium-sized	.	TRBV6-1
TGTGCCAGCAGTCCTGTCCACGCCACTGAAGCTTTCTTT	CASSPVHATEAFF	TRBJ1-1	.	.	TRBV27
TGTGCCAGCAGTTTACAGGGTTCCAAAAACATTCAGTTCTTC	CASSLQGSKNIQFF	TRBJ2-1	.	.	TRBV6-1
TGTGCCAGCACCCCCTCGGGGCGGGAGGGCCGAACAGATACGCAGTATTTT	CASTPSGREGRTDTQYF	TRBJ2-3	.	TRBD2	TRBV11-2
TGTGCCAGCAGTTCTCTAGCGGGAGGGGTCAATGAGCAGTTCTTC	CASSSLAGGVNEQFF	TRBJ2-1	once	TRBD2	TRBV6-1
TGTGCCAGCAGCTTAGATCGGGGGGCAGGGGAGACCCAGTTCTTC	CASSLDRGAGETQFF	TRBJ2-1	many	.	TRBV7-6
TGTGCCACCACCCAGGGGTTTAACTATGGCTACACCTTC	CATTQGFNYGYTF	TRBJ1-2	once	.	TRBV12-3/TRBV12-4
TGTGCCAGCAGGGGGGGGGGGCTAGATACGCAGTATTTT	CASRGGGLDTQYF	TRBJ2-3	.	.	TRBV6-1
TGTGCCAGCAGTTTTTCTACAGGGGGCAACTATGGCTACACCTTC	CASSFSTGGNYGYTF	TRBJ1-2	few	TRBD1	TRBV12-3/TRBV12-4
TGTGCCAGCAGCACGACTAGCGGGGGGTCCATGTCCTACGAGCAGTTCTTC	CASSTTSGGSMSYEQFF	TRBJ2-1	large	TRBD2	TRBV7-6
TGTGCCAGCAGACAGGGGGAACCCTACGAGCAGTTCTTC	CASRQGEPYEQFF	TRBJ2-1	few	TRBD1	TRBV6-1
TGTGCCAGCAGCTTAGTATTAGGACTAGTCGATGAGCAGTACTTC	CASSLVLGLVDEQYF	TRBJ2-7	once	TRBD2	TRBV11-2
TGTGCCAGCAGGATCCGATCCTACAATGAGCAGTTCTTC	CASRIRSYNEQFF	TRBJ2-1	many	.	TRBV12-3/TRBV12-4
TGTGCCAGCAGTTACTCCTGGCTTTCTGGAAACACCATATATTTT	CASSYSWLSGNTIYF	TRBJ1-3	.	.	TRBV6-5
TGTGCCAGCAGCTCCTCAGGGAGGAGTGAAAAACTGTTTTTT	CASSSSGRSEKLFF	TRBJ1-4	many	.	TRBV7-6
TGTGCCAGCAGCTTAGTTCGGGGCGACTCCTACGAGCAGTTCTTC	CASSLVRGDSYEQFF	TRBJ2-1	.	.	TRBV11-1
TGTGCCAGTGGACAGGTTTTCCTCTACGAGCAGTTCTTC	CASGQVFLYEQFF	TRBJ2-1	few	TRBD1	TRBV6-1